Listed below are T cell receptor beta chains from one sample, sequenced in a study of technical replicates of blood from several donors. Repertoires were generated with immunoSEQ multiplex PCR, while TCRdb's copy carries only in-frame clones and drops some. In the table there are more than 65,000 clones, 93% of which are singletons. The sequenced material came from T cells isolated from PBMCs. The receptors derive from a human donor in good health. Each CDR3 is given with its conserved first and last residue. D genes are given only for firm matches. Clone size is given for some rows only: seen once, a few or many times, or a class if the clone is expanded.

clone size | J gene | V gene | D gene | CDR3 DNA | CDR3 protein
- | TRBJ1-5 | TRBV6-1 | - | TGTGCCAGCAGTGAAGCGGGGGCCAATCAGCCCCAGCATTTT | CASSEAGANQPQHF
- | TRBJ2-7 | TRBV19 | TRBD2 | TGTGCCAGTAGTCGGGCGGGGGGGGCCTACGAGCAGTACTTC | CASSRAGGAYEQYF
- | TRBJ2-3 | TRBV5-1 | TRBD2 | TGCGCCAGCAGCTTGGTGCTAGCGGGAGATGATACGCAGTATTTT | CASSLVLAGDDTQYF
- | TRBJ2-7 | TRBV19 | TRBD2 | TGTGCCACTAGCGGGGTCTCCTACGAGCAGTACTTC | CATSGVSYEQYF
- | TRBJ1-1 | TRBV29-1 | - | TGCAGCTATTACAGGAACACTGAAGCTTTCTTT | CSYYRNTEAFF
- | TRBJ2-1 | TRBV27 | - | TGTGCCAGCAGTTTAGGGCAGCCCTACAATGAGCAGTTCTTC | CASSLGQPYNEQFF
- | TRBJ1-4 | TRBV6-1 | - | TGTGCCAGCAGCGTCCTCCGTCCTAATGAAAAACTGTTTTTT | CASSVLRPNEKLFF
- | TRBJ2-7 | TRBV5-6 | - | TGTGCCAGCAGCTTGCAGGAGGTATCGGGTTACGAGCAGTACTTC | CASSLQEVSGYEQYF
once | TRBJ1-5 | TRBV19 | TRBD1 | TGTGCCAGTAGTATAGCAAAGGACAGGGGATACAATCAGCCCCAGCATTTT | CASSIAKDRGYNQPQHF
- | TRBJ2-2 | TRBV9 | TRBD2 | TGTGCCAGCAGCGTAGTGTTTGCGGGAGTGAGCACCGGGGAGCTGTTTTTT | CASSVVFAGVSTGELFF
few | TRBJ2-1 | TRBV27 | TRBD2 | TGTGCCAGCAGTTTATCACCTAGCGGGACCTACAATGAGCAGTTCTTC | CASSLSPSGTYNEQFF
- | TRBJ2-7 | TRBV5-4 | TRBD1 | TGTGCCAGCAGCCCCGGGACAGGGGGCATCTACGAGCAGTACTTC | CASSPGTGGIYEQYF
- | TRBJ1-2 | TRBV7-8 | - | TGTGCCAGCAGCCCCGACAGTCCCGCAATGGTAACCTTC | CASSPDSPAMVTF
- | TRBJ1-4 | TRBV7-9 | - | TGTGCCAGCAGCTTAGTCCCAGAAAAACTGTTTTTT | CASSLVPEKLFF
- | TRBJ1-2 | TRBV9 | TRBD1 | TGTGCCAGCAGCGGAACTTGGGCCGGGACAGAAGCTAACTATGGCTACACCTTC | CASSGTWAGTEANYGYTF
- | TRBJ2-7 | TRBV10-1 | - | TGCGCCAGCAGTGAGTGGGGGCAGGGAACGTCCTACGAGCAGTACTTC | CASSEWGQGTSYEQYF
- | TRBJ1-4 | TRBV6-5 | - | TGTGCCAGCCGGGGGTCCGAAAAACTGTTTTTT | CASRGSEKLFF
- | TRBJ2-7 | TRBV18 | TRBD2 | TGTGCCAGCTCCGGGCGGGGGGGCGGCTACGAGCAGTACTTC | CASSGRGGGYEQYF
- | TRBJ2-2 | TRBV28 | TRBD1 | TGTGCCACCAGGACAGGGGCCAACGGGGAGCTGTTTTTT | CATRTGANGELFF
- | TRBJ1-3 | TRBV4-1 | - | TGCGCCAGCAGCCCAACACCCGACTCTGGAAACACCATATATTTT | CASSPTPDSGNTIYF
- | TRBJ1-2 | TRBV29-1 | TRBD1 | TGCAGCGCCTTAGGTTTTGAGGGGACAGGGATCGGCTACACCTTC | CSALGFEGTGIGYTF
- | TRBJ1-1 | TRBV29-1 | - | TGCAGCGTTGTCTTAGGACAGCCGAACACTGAAGCTTTCTTT | CSVVLGQPNTEAFF
- | TRBJ2-1 | TRBV28 | TRBD2 | TGTGCCAGCAGTTTATCCAGCGGGAGACACAATGAGCAGTTCTTC | CASSLSSGRHNEQFF
- | TRBJ2-7 | TRBV15 | - | TGTGCCACCAGCAGAGATTATAACCTATACGAGCAGTACTTC | CATSRDYNLYEQYF
- | TRBJ2-7 | TRBV30 | TRBD2 | TGTGCCTGTTGTGGGACTAGAGGGGGGGAGCAGTACTTC | CACCGTRGGEQYF
- | TRBJ1-4 | TRBV19 | - | TGTGCCAGTAGTATAGCACAGGGCCAGAATGAAAAACTGTTTTTT | CASSIAQGQNEKLFF
- | TRBJ2-1 | TRBV25-1 | - | TGTGCCAGCAGTCCCGAATTACAGGGCTCTTACAATGAGCAGTTCTTC | CASSPELQGSYNEQFF